One sample yielded the 20 T cell receptor beta chains listed below, sequenced in a study of blood T cell repertoires in COVID-19. Sequencing used immunoSEQ multiplex PCR; TCRdb keeps in-frame clones, though not all of them. The sample includes 190,000 or so clones, around 83% seen only once; the top ten take under 3.5%. Sequencing was done on a sample of peripheral blood. Receptors originate from a man aged 45-65 years with active or convalescent COVID-19.

J is TRBJ1-1 and V is TRBV15; D is perhaps TRBD1 (5 bases). The CDR3 covers 13 residues. CDR1 LNHNV and CDR2 YYDKDF come from the germline V gene (reference sequence). V was clipped by 7 bases and J by 2 bases, with 11 bases between them. CDR3 coding DNA: TGTGCCACCAACCGGGGGTCAAACACTGAAGCTTTCTTT. Protein: CATNRGSNTEAFF.

This clone appeared a few times. V gene TRBV7-2 combines with J gene TRBJ2-1, with D unresolved. CDR1 and CDR2 from the germline V gene are SGHTA and FQGNSA. CDR3 length: 15 residues. Trimming removed 5 bases from V and 0 bases from J, with 11 bases in between. The CDR3 nucleotides read TGTGCCAGCAGCCCAACCCCTAGCTCCTACAATGAGCAGTTCTTC. It specifies CASSPTPSSYNEQFF.

The V gene is TRBV4-1, the J gene TRBJ2-1; 7 bases align to TRBD2. V trimming: 0 bases; J trimming: 7 bases; junction bases outside the gene matches: 6. Germline CDR1 and CDR2: MGHRA and YSYEKL. CDR3 length equals 15 residues. The DNA for the CDR3 is TGCGCCAGCAGCCAAGATACACTAGCGAGGAATGAGCAGTTCTTC. Protein product: CASSQDTLARNEQFF.

CDR3 sequence: CASSAGWTDYGYTF. The CDR3 DNA is TGTGCCAGCAGCGCGGGCTGGACGGACTATGGCTACACCTTC. This chain joins TRBV2 and TRBJ1-2; D remains ambiguous. There are 14 residues in the CDR3. Germline lookup yields CDR1 SNHLY and CDR2 FYNNEI. The V end lost 6 bases, the J end lost 3 bases, and 14 bases lay between the germline ends.

The chain carries TRBV19 and TRBJ1-2, with a possible D match to TRBD1 (6 bases). Germline loops: CDR1 LNHDA, CDR2 SQIVND (reference sequence). Trimming stripped 5 bases from V and 2 bases from J, with 18 bases between. There are 16 residues in the CDR3. For the CDR3, the DNA is TGTGCCAGTAGTCTTTTTCGACAGGCCCACAACTATGGCTACACCTTC. This gives the protein CASSLFRQAHNYGYTF.

This CDR3 reads CASSWTGQAQETQYF. In nucleotides, the CDR3 is TGTGCCAGCAGTTGGACCGGACAGGCGCAAGAGACCCAGTACTTC. The chain carries TRBV13 and TRBJ2-5; 7 nucleotides agree with TRBD1. This CDR3 spans 15 amino acids. Looked up from germline, CDR1 is PRHDT and CDR2 is FYEKMQ (reference sequence). After removal of 6 bases from V and 2 bases from J, the junction contained 9 bases not matched to a gene.

J is TRBJ1-3 and V is TRBV9; 8 bases are a match to TRBD1. The CDR3 extends over 13 amino acids. Germline V CDR1 and CDR2: SGDLS, YYNGEE. The V gene end was trimmed by 7 bases and the J gene end by 10 bases; junction bases not matched to a gene: 10. CDR3 nucleotides: TGTGCCAGCGGACGGGACCAGGGGGCGACCATATATTTT. Translated: CASGRDQGATIYF.

The chain has TRBV28 and TRBJ2-7; tentative D call: TRBD2 (5 bases). Trimming removed 8 bases at V and 0 bases at J, with 11 bases between. Germline V gene data show CDR1 as MDHEN and CDR2 as SYDVKM. The CDR3 sequence is 13 residues long. The CDR3 coding sequence is TGTGCCAGCGAAGCGGCCCTCTCCTACGAGCAGTACTTC. Translated, it gives CASEAALSYEQYF. Using reference TRBV28 and TRBJ2-7 for the parts outside the CDR3, the full variable domain is DVKVTQSSRYLVKRTGEKVFLECVQDMDHENMFWYRQDPGLGLRLIYFSYDVKMKEKGDIPEGYSVSREKKERFSLILESASTNQTSMYLCASEAALSYEQYFGPGTRLTVT.

This clone occurred a few times. J is TRBJ1-2 and V is TRBV3-1 (or the pseudogene TRBV3-2), with unresolved D. The CDR3 has 16 amino acids. Trimming removed 4 bases at V and 3 bases at J, with 18 bases between. CDR1 and CDR2 from the germline V gene are LGHDT and YNNKEL (reference sequence). This CDR3 reads CASSLGLGRFYYGYTF. The CDR3 region has the DNA TGTGCCAGCAGCCTTGGTTTGGGCAGATTTTACTATGGCTACACCTTC.

The sample holds one count of this clone. The chain employs TRBV24-1 and TRBJ1-2; D is possibly TRBD1 (6 bases). The CDR3 extends over 13 amino acids. CDR1 and CDR2 from the germline V gene are KGHDR and SFDVKD. V lost 3 bases, J lost 4 bases, and 8 bases lay in between. The CDR3: CATSDTGFYGYTF. The CDR3 DNA reads as TGTGCCACCAGTGATACAGGGTTCTATGGCTACACCTTC.

In the case of this clone: This may come from a read error, since a much larger clone is one base off. The sample contains more than one DNA sequence encoding this CDR3. This sequence joins TRBV6-6 and TRBJ1-1; unclear D gene. Germline CDR1 and CDR2: MNHNY and SVGAGI (reference sequence). V shed 2 bases and J shed 1 base, with 5 bases lying between them. This CDR3 spans 13 amino acids. The CDR3 loop reads CASSYRGNTEAFF. For the CDR3, the DNA is TGTGCCAGCAGTTACCGGGGGAACACTGAAGCTTTCTTT.

The genes are TRBV28 and TRBJ2-3; 11 nucleotides align to TRBD2. CDR3 length equals 16 residues. Germline CDR1 reads MDHEN; CDR2 reads SYDVKM. Unmatched junction bases numbered 9, after V lost 6 bases and J lost 4 bases. CDR3 in amino acids: CASSVLAGGSADTQYF. The CDR3 DNA sequence: TGTGCCAGCAGCGTCTTAGCGGGAGGGTCCGCAGATACGCAGTATTTT.

The rearrangement links TRBV9 to TRBJ2-3, with 7 bases matching TRBD2. CDR3 length equals 15 residues. V was clipped by 4 bases and J by 5 bases; unmatched bases: 10. Germline CDR1 is SGDLS and CDR2 is YYNGEE. Here the CDR3 DNA reads TGTGCCAGCAGCCACTACGGTGCGGGAGTAGATACGCAGTATTTT. Protein product: CASSHYGAGVDTQYF.

The V call is TRBV10-3, the J call TRBJ2-2; D is perhaps TRBD1 (6 bases). CDR1 and CDR2 from the germline V gene are ENHRY and SYGVKD. This CDR3 is 15 amino acids long. V shed 2 bases and J shed 2 bases, with 9 bases lying between them. The CDR3 region is CAISEATGNTGELFF. The CDR3 nucleotides read TGTGCCATCAGTGAGGCGACAGGAAACACCGGGGAGCTGTTTTTT.

This clone was recorded many times. The chain carries TRBV6-5 and TRBJ2-7; D call uncertain. Per the germline V gene, CDR1 is MNHEY and CDR2 is SVGAGI. V lost 8 bases and J lost 1, with 12 bases in between. The CDR3 sequence is 13 residues long. The CDR3 sequence: CASLPAPSYEQYF. The CDR3 DNA reads TGTGCCAGCCTCCCAGCGCCGTCCTACGAGCAGTACTTC.

As to this clone: A read error likely explains this, since a far larger clone differs by one base. The chain joins TRBV4-1 to TRBJ1-5; D gene uncertain. Germline CDR1 is MGHRA and CDR2 is YSYEKL. The CDR3 has 13 amino acids. CDR3 loop: CASCQLVRWPQHF. The CDR3 DNA reads TGCGCCAGCTGCCAACTTGTGAGATGGCCCCAGCATTTT.

V is TRBV7-9 and J is TRBJ2-7; TRBD2 matches 8 bases. Germline V gene lookup returns CDR1 SEHNR and CDR2 FQNEAQ (reference sequence). Trimming at V came to 3 bases and at J to 2 bases, leaving 0 bases not matched to a gene. The CDR3 runs to 13 residues. CDR3 in amino acids: CASSFGGAYEQYF. CDR3 bases: TGTGCCAGCAGCTTCGGGGGGGCCTACGAGCAGTACTTC.

The chain has TRBV6-1 and TRBJ2-2, with 8 bases lining up with TRBD2. Germline V gene lookup returns CDR1 MNHNS and CDR2 SASEGT. Unmatched junction bases numbered 8, after V lost 6 bases and J lost 5 bases. The CDR3 contains 15 residues. CDR3 sequence reads: CASSSTSVKTGELFF. CDR3 sequence (DNA): TGTGCCAGCAGCTCGACTAGCGTGAAGACCGGGGAGCTGTTTTTT.

The chain links TRBV28 to TRBJ1-5; D is undetermined. The CDR3 totals 13 residues. Germline CDR1 reads MDHEN; CDR2 reads SYDVKM. V lost 6 bases and J lost 4, with 10 bases in between. CDR3 loop: CASRVAGNQPQHF. The CDR3 DNA reads TGTGCCAGCAGGGTTGCGGGGAATCAGCCCCAGCATTTT.

J is TRBJ2-3 and V is TRBV7-3, with 8 bases matching TRBD2. V gave up 2 bases and J gave up 1 base; unmatched junction bases: 5. Germline V CDR1 and CDR2: SGHTA, FQGTGA. CDR3 length: 16 amino acids. CDR3 nucleotides: TGTGCCAGCAGCTTATCCCAGACTAGCGGCACAGATACGCAGTATTTT. It yields the protein CASSLSQTSGTDTQYF.